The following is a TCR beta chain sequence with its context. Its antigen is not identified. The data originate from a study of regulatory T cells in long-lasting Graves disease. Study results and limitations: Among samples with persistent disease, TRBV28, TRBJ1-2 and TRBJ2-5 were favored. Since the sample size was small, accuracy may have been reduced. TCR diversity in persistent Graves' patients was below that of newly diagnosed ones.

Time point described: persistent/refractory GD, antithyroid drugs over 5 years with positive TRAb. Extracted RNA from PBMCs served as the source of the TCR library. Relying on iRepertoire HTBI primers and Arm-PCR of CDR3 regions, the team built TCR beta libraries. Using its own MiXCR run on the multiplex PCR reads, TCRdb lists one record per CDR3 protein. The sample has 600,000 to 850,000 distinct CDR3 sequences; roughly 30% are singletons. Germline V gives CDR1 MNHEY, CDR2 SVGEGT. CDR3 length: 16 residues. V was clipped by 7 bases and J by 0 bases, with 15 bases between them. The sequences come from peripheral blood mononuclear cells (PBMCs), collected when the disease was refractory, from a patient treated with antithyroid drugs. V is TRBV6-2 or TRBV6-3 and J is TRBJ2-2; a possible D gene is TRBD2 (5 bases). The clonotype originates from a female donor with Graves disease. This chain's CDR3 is CASKAYYGANTGELFF. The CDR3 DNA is TGTGCCAGCAAGGCCTACTACGGGGCGAACACCGGGGAGCTGTTTTTT.